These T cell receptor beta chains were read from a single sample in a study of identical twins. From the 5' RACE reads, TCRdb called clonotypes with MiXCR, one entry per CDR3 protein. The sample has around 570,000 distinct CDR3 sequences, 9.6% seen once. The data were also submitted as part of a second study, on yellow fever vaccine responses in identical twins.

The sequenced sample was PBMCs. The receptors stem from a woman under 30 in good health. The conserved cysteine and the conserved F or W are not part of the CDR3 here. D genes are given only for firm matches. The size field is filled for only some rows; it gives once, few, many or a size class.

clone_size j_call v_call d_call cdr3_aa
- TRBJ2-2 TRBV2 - ASRIGDLKDSGTGELF
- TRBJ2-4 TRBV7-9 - ASSPLVVEGQNIQY
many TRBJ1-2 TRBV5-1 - ASSLRTDYGYT
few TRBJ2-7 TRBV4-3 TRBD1 ASSQEGDRGYEQY
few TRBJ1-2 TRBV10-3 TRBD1 AIQDRGLFYGYT
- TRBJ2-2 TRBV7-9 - ASSSIDSANTGELF
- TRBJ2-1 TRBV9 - ASSVAPGRLVDNEQF
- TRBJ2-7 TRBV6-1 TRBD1 ASNFATGSHEQY
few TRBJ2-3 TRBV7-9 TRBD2 ASSFSTSGSPDTQY
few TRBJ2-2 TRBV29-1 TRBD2 SVLAGGDTGELF
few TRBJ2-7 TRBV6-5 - ASSLLDRTYEQY
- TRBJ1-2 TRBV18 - ASSQEAYGYT
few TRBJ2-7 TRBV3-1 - ASSQLGGDNSYEQY
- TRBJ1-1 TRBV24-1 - ATSDGAGEAF
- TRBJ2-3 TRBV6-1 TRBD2 ASGTGLATDTQY
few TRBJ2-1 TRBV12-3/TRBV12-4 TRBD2 ASSSGRAYGQF
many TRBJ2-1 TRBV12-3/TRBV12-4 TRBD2 ASRSSSGAYNEQF
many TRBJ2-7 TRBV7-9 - ASSSFSFEQY
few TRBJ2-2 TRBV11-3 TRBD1 ASSLYGQAHTGELF
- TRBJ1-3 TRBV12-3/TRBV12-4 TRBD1 ASSLRVRTGGNTIY
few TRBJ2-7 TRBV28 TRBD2 ASSLSIEGGISYEQY
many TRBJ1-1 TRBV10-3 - AITPGRLNTEAF
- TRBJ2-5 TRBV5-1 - ASSFPRAGTQETQY
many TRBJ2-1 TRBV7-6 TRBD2 ASSFRTSGIYNEQF
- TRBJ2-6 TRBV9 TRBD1 ASSVDRGSGANVLT
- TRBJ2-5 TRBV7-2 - ASSLALGAPETQY
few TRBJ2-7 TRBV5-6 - ASTLGQISREEQY
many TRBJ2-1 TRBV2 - ASTRSEGVNEQF
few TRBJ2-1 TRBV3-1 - ASSQGPGGGNEQF
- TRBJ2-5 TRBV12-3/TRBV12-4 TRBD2 ASSFRRGGGETQY
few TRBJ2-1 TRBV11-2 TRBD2 ASSPGASGGAYEEQF
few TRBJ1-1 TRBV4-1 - ASSHGQSNTEAF
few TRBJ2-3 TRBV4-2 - ASSQRDLTDTQY
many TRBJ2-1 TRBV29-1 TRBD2 SVIAGGSYNEQF
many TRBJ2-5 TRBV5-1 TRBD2 ASSPLAAQETQY
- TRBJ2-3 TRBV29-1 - SVSAGGGTDTQY
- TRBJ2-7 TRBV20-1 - SASLLGGYYEQY
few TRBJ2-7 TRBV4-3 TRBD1 ASSPDRVADEQY
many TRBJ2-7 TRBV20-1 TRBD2 SERGRGYEQY
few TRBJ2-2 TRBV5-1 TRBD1 ASSYQTGGWTGELF
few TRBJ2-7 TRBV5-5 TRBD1 ASSPGTRDRRSYEQY
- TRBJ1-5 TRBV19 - ASSSKTGQPQH
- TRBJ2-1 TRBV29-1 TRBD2 SALTSGSALSYNEQF
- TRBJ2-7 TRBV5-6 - ASSLNSLYEQY
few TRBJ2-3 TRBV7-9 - APGGPPQY
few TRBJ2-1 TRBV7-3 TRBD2 ASSRTSGSSSYNEQF
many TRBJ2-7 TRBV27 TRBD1 ASSPRDRGSYEQY
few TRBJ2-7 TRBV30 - AWRLAGVTEQY
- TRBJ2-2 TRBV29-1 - SVGQQNTGELF
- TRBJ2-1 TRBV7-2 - ASSLSPTWF
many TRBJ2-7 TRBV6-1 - ASSGNREIYEQY
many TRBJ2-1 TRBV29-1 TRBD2 SVEGGGRGFYNEQF
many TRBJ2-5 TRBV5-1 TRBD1 ASSLDGTGQETQY
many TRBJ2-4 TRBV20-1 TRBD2 SGRLAGLKNIQY
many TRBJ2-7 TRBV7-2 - ASKTDTAYEQY
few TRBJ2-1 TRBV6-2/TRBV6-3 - ASSYFESYNEQF
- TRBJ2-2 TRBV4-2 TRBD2 ASSRVAGVTNTGELF
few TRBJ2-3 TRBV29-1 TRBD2 SVGLAGVSDTQY